These 19 T cell receptor beta chains came from one sample sequenced in a study of technical replicates of blood from a few donors. Generated by immunoSEQ multiplex PCR, the TCRdb table keeps only in-frame clones and is missing some. The sample comprises 70,000 to 85,000 clones, about 90% of which are singletons, and about 0.27% rests with the top ten. Sequencing used T cells isolated from PBMCs. These receptors were taken from a human donor in good health.

J is TRBJ2-7 and V is TRBV5-1; TRBD2 matches at 9 bases. CDR3 length: 21 residues. Germline values: CDR1 SGHRS, CDR2 YFSETQ. Trimming cost V 2 bases and J 3 bases; bases outside gene matches: 24. CDR3 residues: CASSFLALLREGQKNNYEQYF. DNA of the CDR3: TGCGCCAGCAGCTTCCTCGCGTTATTGCGGGAGGGCCAAAAGAATAACTACGAGCAGTACTTC.

V is TRBV5-3 and J is TRBJ1-2; D possibly corresponds to TRBD1 (6 bases). Being an ORF, TRBV5-3 has a function that is uncertain. The CDR3 has 15 amino acids. Trimming took off 4 bases at V and 1 base at J, with 14 bases between the two ends. The chain's CDR3 is CARSPGQRINYGYTF. The CDR3 DNA follows: TGTGCCAGAAGCCCTGGACAGCGAATTAACTATGGCTACACCTTC.

The chain links TRBV27 to TRBJ2-7, with 7 nucleotides matching TRBD1. J lost 8 bases, V lost 5 bases, and 12 bases had no gene match. CDR1 and CDR2 from the germline V gene are MNHEY and SMNVEV (reference sequence). CDR3 length: 14 residues. For the CDR3, the DNA is TGTGCCAGCAGTCCCACACCCGCGACAGGGCAGCAGTACTTC. It encodes CASSPTPATGQQYF.

This clone was seen a handful of times. The chain joins TRBV6-5 to TRBJ1-1, with 8 bases aligning to TRBD1. The CDR3 sequence is 14 residues long. CDR1 is MNHEY and CDR2 is SVGAGI in the germline V gene. Trimming cost V 5 bases and J 6 bases; bases outside gene matches: 8. The CDR3 reads CASSAMDRAAEAFF. DNA of the CDR3: TGTGCCAGCAGTGCGATGGACAGGGCTGCTGAAGCTTTCTTT.

V is TRBV9 and J is TRBJ1-6, with unresolved D. The ends were cut back, 0 bases at V and 8 bases at J, with 6 bases in the middle. In germline, CDR1 is SGDLS, CDR2 YYNGEE. The CDR3 is 13 amino acids. The CDR3 DNA sequence: TGTGCCAGCAGCGTAGACGGAGATTCACCCCTCCACTTT. Amino acid sequence: CASSVDGDSPLHF.

The chain carries TRBV11-3 and TRBJ2-7, with 7 bases aligning to TRBD2. The germline V gene has CDR1 SGHNT and CDR2 YENEEA. The V segment lost 2 bases and the J segment 3 bases; nucleotides outside the gene matches: 10. This CDR3 has 16 residues. The CDR3 coding sequence is TGTGCCAGCAGCTTATATGGCGGGGGTACCCTCTACGAGCAGTACTTC. Translating gives CASSLYGGGTLYEQYF.

The rearrangement joins TRBV11-2 to TRBJ2-6; no reliable D call. Germline CDR1 and CDR2: SGHAT and FQNNGV. This CDR3 is built from 17 residues. V dropped 5 bases and J dropped 2 bases, with 16 bases sitting between them. The CDR3 bases are TGTGCCAGCAGCCTTAGTTGGTCTTTGACTGGGGCCAACGTCCTGACTTTC. Amino acids: CASSLSWSLTGANVLTF. Complete variable domain (other parts from reference TRBV11-2 and TRBJ2-6): EAGVAQSPRYKIIEKRQSVAFWCNPISGHATLYWYQQILGQGPKLLIQFQNNGVVDDSQLPKDRFSAERLKGVDSTLKIQPAKLEDSAVYLCASSLSWSLTGANVLTFGAGSRLTVL.

V usage is TRBV10-2 and J usage is TRBJ2-3; maybe TRBD1 (5 bases). Germline V gene data show CDR1 as WSHSY and CDR2 as SAAADI. Trimming took off 6 bases at V and 0 bases at J, with 16 bases between the two ends. The CDR3 sequence is 16 residues long. CDR3 DNA sequence: TGCGCCAGCAGGCGTCGTGGGGCCACTAGCACAGATACGCAGTATTTT. Translating gives CASRRRGATSTDTQYF.

The chain carries TRBV19 and TRBJ1-5; possible D gene TRBD1, 5 bases. Trimming took off 7 bases at V and 0 bases at J, with 10 bases between the two ends. Germline V gene lookup returns CDR1 LNHDA and CDR2 SQIVND (reference sequence). The CDR3 covers 14 residues. The CDR3 nucleotides read TGTGCCAGTATACAGGCCTTTAGCAATCAGCCCCAGCATTTT. This gives the protein CASIQAFSNQPQHF.

The CDR3 DNA is TGTGCCAGCAGTTTACCGACCGGGACTAGGTCCAATGAGCAGTTCTTC. Protein product: CASSLPTGTRSNEQFF. This sequence joins TRBV27 and TRBJ2-1, with TRBD2 matching over 8 bases. V shed 2 bases, J shed 6 bases, and the junction held 9 bases outside the gene matches. Germline assignment: CDR1 MNHEY and CDR2 SMNVEV (reference sequence). CDR3 length: 16 residues.

This chain uses TRBV29-1 with TRBJ2-1; TRBD2 agrees at 10 bases. The germline V gene has CDR1 SQVTM and CDR2 ANQGSEA. Trimming cost V 3 bases and J 6 bases; bases outside gene matches: 8. The CDR3 length is 15 residues. The CDR3 DNA sequence: TGCAGCGTTGAGGGCCCTAGCGGGAGTCTCAATGAGCAGTTCTTC. Translation gives CSVEGPSGSLNEQFF.

This clone was picked up a small number of times. The chain has TRBV27 and TRBJ1-5; no clear D gene. The CDR3 spans 14 residues. CDR1 MNHEY and CDR2 SMNVEV come from the germline V gene (reference sequence). Deletions cut 1 base from V and 2 bases from J, with 6 bases between. CDR3 DNA: TGTGCCAGCAGTTTATTCGGAGGCAATCAGCCCCAGCATTTT. As protein: CASSLFGGNQPQHF.

The rearrangement joins TRBV29-1 to TRBJ2-1; D is possibly TRBD2 (6 bases). CDR1 SQVTM and CDR2 ANQGSEA come from the germline V gene. V lost 3 bases and J 7 bases, leaving 7 bases between the germline ends. The CDR3 covers 11 residues. This CDR3 is CSVDRGNEQFF. The CDR3 DNA reads TGCAGCGTTGATCGGGGGAATGAGCAGTTCTTC.

The rearrangement links TRBV29-1 to TRBJ2-7; 7 bases are a match to TRBD2. Germline CDR1 and CDR2: SQVTM and ANQGSEA. The V and J ends lost 7 bases and 3 bases, in that order; junction bases with no gene match: 15. This CDR3 is 15 amino acids long. CDR3 sequence: CSAGGREWGGYEQYF. For the CDR3, the DNA is TGCAGCGCTGGGGGTCGGGAGTGGGGGGGCTACGAGCAGTACTTC.

This clone was recorded only once. This chain connects TRBV11-3 to TRBJ2-1, with 9 bases aligning to TRBD2. From germline, CDR1 is SGHNT and CDR2 YENEEA. The CDR3 runs 15 residues. V shed 0 bases and J 4 bases; nucleotides not matched to a gene: 1. For the CDR3, the DNA is TGTGCCAGCAGCTTAGATAGCGGGGGATACAATGAGCAGTTCTTC. Translation gives CASSLDSGGYNEQFF.

The genes are TRBV5-4 and TRBJ2-5, with 9 bases aligning to TRBD2. The CDR3 is 15 residues long. After removal of 2 bases from V and 0 bases from J, the junction contained 2 bases not matched to a gene. Per germline, CDR1 SGHNT and CDR2 YYREEE (reference sequence). CDR3 in amino acids: CASSFSGGHQETQYF. The CDR3 nucleotides are TGTGCCAGCAGCTTTAGCGGGGGCCACCAAGAGACCCAGTACTTC.

The chain links TRBV19 to TRBJ1-6; D not resolved. The germline V gene has CDR1 LNHDA and CDR2 SQIVND (reference sequence). Trimming pared 1 base from V and 10 bases from J, leaving 11 bases between. This CDR3 has 14 amino acids. CDR3 sequence (DNA): TGTGCCAGTAGTATAGCCGGGTTTATGTCACCCCTCCACTTT. As protein: CASSIAGFMSPLHF.

The V call is TRBV27, the J call TRBJ2-7, with D possibly matching TRBD2 (6 bases). This CDR3 contains 13 residues. Germline V gene lookup returns CDR1 MNHEY and CDR2 SMNVEV (reference sequence). V gave up 3 bases and J gave up 1 base, with 7 bases separating them. The CDR3 DNA follows: TGTGCCAGCAGTTTTCGGGGGTCCTACGAGCAGTACTTC. Protein: CASSFRGSYEQYF.

In its sample, this clone was seen once. CDR3 sequence reads: CASSLQETQYF. CDR3 nucleotide sequence: TGTGCCAGCAGCCTCCAAGAGACCCAGTACTTC. V and J are TRBV7-6 and TRBJ2-5, with D unclear. Germline CDR1 reads SGHVS; CDR2 reads FNYEAQ. CDR3 size: 11 residues. Trimming pared 5 bases from V and 1 base from J, leaving 2 bases between.